This TCR beta chain is drawn from a study of blood T cell repertoires in COVID-19. Data came from immunoSEQ multiplex PCR; TCRdb stores just in-frame clones and leaves some out. Seen here are more than 50,000 clones, roughly 88% observed once, and the top ten hold approximately 1.6%. Sequencing used peripheral blood. This TCR came from a human donor in a cohort sampled during active COVID-19.

The CDR3 DNA sequence: TGCAGTGCTAGTTGGGGACAGGTGATCACCGGGGAGCTGTTTTTT. Translation: CSASWGQVITGELFF. The chain recombines TRBV20-1 with TRBJ2-2; 8 bases line up with TRBD1. This CDR3 has 15 amino acids. Germline trimming cut 3 bases from V and 4 bases from J; bases unmatched to any gene: 7. Germline V gives CDR1 DFQATT, CDR2 SNEGSKA (reference sequence).